What follows are 26 T cell receptor beta chains derived from one specimen sequenced in a study of control samples from healthy donors and cancer patients (dated by TCRdb to 2020 to 2021). Libraries were made using the immunoSEQ multiplex PCR assay. Drawn from immuneACCESS, this table holds only the in-frame rearrangements with V and J called that TCRdb kept. Clones are partly lost; checked studies trace under half to an unresolved V gene and leave the rest unexplained. The sample records roughly 100,000 clones, roughly 85% of which are singletons. The leading ten clones occupy approximately 13% of the sample. Source material: blood. These receptors were collected from a woman in her 50s in good health.

The chain is built from TRBV7-2 and TRBJ1-2, with 8 bases aligning to TRBD1. V trimming: 5 bases; J trimming: 7 bases; junction bases outside the gene matches: 9. CDR3 length: 14 residues. From germline, CDR1 is SGHTA and CDR2 FQGNSA. The CDR3 loop reads CASSTRQGSPGYTF. CDR3 DNA sequence: TGTGCCAGCAGCACCAGACAGGGGAGTCCTGGCTACACCTTC. The complete variable domain, with remaining parts taken from reference TRBV7-2 and TRBJ1-2, reads GAGVSQSPSNKVTEKGKDVELRCDPISGHTALYWYRQSLGQGLEFLIYFQGNSAPDKSGLPSDRFSAERTGGSVSTLTIQRTQQEDSAVYLCASSTRQGSPGYTFGSGTRLTVV.

The genes are TRBV7-2 and TRBJ2-1, with D maybe TRBD2 (6 bases). CDR1 SGHTA and CDR2 FQGNSA come from the germline V gene. Trimming removed 4 bases from V and 6 bases from J, with 13 bases in between. CDR3 length equals 14 residues. The CDR3 DNA reads as TGTGCCAGCAGCTGGGCGGGGAGGACCAATGAGCAGTTCTTC. Translating gives CASSWAGRTNEQFF.

The chain is built from TRBV6-5 and TRBJ2-7, with unresolved D. Trimming shortened V by 5 bases and J by 3 bases, and 11 bases separated the two germline ends. The germline gives CDR1 MNHEY, CDR2 SVGAGI. The CDR3 spans 13 residues. DNA for the CDR3: TGTGCCAGCAGTACCGACCAGGACTACGAGCAGTACTTC. As protein: CASSTDQDYEQYF.

This clone was detected once. The chain employs TRBV18 and TRBJ2-7; D remains unclear. Trimming took 2 bases from V and 7 from J, leaving 12 bases between them. This CDR3 is built from 13 residues. Germline V gene sequence: CDR1 KGHSH, CDR2 LQKENI. In DNA form, the CDR3 reads TGTGCCAGCTCACCAGGGTACGGTCAGGAGCAGTACTTC. This sequence encodes CASSPGYGQEQYF.

The chain combines TRBV4-1 with TRBJ1-5; TRBD1 matches at 7 bases. With 4 bases clipped from V and 0 bases from J, the junction kept 3 bases outside the gene matches. This CDR3 is built from 15 residues. Per germline, CDR1 MGHRA and CDR2 YSYEKL. CDR3 sequence (DNA): TGCGCCAGCAGCCTACAGGGGAATAGCAATCAGCCCCAGCATTTT. Translated: CASSLQGNSNQPQHF.

The table lists this clone with a few counts. The chain couples TRBV2 to TRBJ2-6, with 9 bases aligning to TRBD1. The CDR3 has 16 amino acids. Looked up from germline, CDR1 is SNHLY and CDR2 is FYNNEI. Losses at the gene ends were 6 bases for V and 2 bases for J; bases not matched to a gene: 5. This CDR3 is CASSETGGAGANVLTF. The CDR3 DNA reads TGTGCCAGCAGCGAAACAGGGGGCGCTGGGGCCAACGTCCTGACTTTC.

The chain links TRBV11-1 to TRBJ2-2, with unresolved D. Trimming cost V 6 bases and J 7 bases, with 15 bases left between them. The CDR3 length is 14 residues. CDR1 is SGHAT and CDR2 is FQDESV in the germline V gene (reference sequence). In DNA, the CDR3 is TGTGCCAGCAGACCTAGACTGCAGAACGGGGAGCTGTTTTTT. Protein product: CASRPRLQNGELFF.

This rearrangement joins TRBV27 to TRBJ2-7; tentatively, D is TRBD2 (6 bases). The CDR3 runs to 15 residues. Trimming took off 2 bases at V and 0 bases at J, with 11 bases between the two ends. Germline lookup yields CDR1 MNHEY and CDR2 SMNVEV (reference sequence). The CDR3 nucleotides are TGTGCCAGCAGTTTACGTGGGGGGAGCTCCTACGAGCAGTACTTC. Residues: CASSLRGGSSYEQYF.

V and J are TRBV4-1 and TRBJ1-1; D not resolved. Germline values: CDR1 MGHRA, CDR2 YSYEKL. The CDR3 is made up of 15 amino acids. Trimming took off 4 bases at V and 0 bases at J, with 12 bases between the two ends. CDR3 loop: CASSPQWLMNTEAFF. The CDR3 DNA follows: TGCGCCAGCAGCCCCCAGTGGCTAATGAACACTGAAGCTTTCTTT.

This chain links TRBV29-1 with TRBJ1-1; no definite D call. CDR3 length: 12 amino acids. V was trimmed by 7 bases and J by 1 base, leaving 10 bases between them. Germline lookup yields CDR1 SQVTM and CDR2 ANQGSEA. The CDR3 is CSGGPGNTEAFF. Written as DNA, the CDR3 is TGCAGCGGTGGACCGGGGAACACTGAAGCTTTCTTT.

This sequence joins TRBV2 and TRBJ1-5, with D perhaps matching TRBD1 (5 bases). V lost 5 bases, J lost 5 bases, and 13 bases lay in between. From germline, CDR1 is SNHLY and CDR2 FYNNEI. The CDR3 extends over 14 amino acids. The CDR3 nucleotides are TGTGCCAGCAGTAGCAGGGCGCGTTATCAGCCCCAGCATTTT. Protein: CASSSRARYQPQHF. The full variable domain, completed using reference TRBV2 and TRBJ1-5, is EPEVTQTPSHQVTQMGQEVILRCVPISNHLYFYWYRQILGQKVEFLVSFYNNEISEKSEIFDDQFSVERPDGSNFTLKIRSTKLEDSAMYFCASSSRARYQPQHFGDGTRLSIL.

The CDR3 sequence: CASSDAIQGYTGELFF. CDR3 nucleotides: TGTGCCAGCAGCGACGCGATACAGGGTTACACCGGGGAGCTGTTTTTT. This sequence joins TRBV9 and TRBJ2-2; D perhaps matches TRBD1 (6 bases). The CDR3 extends over 16 amino acids. The V end lost 3 bases, the J end lost 3 bases, and 15 bases lay between the germline ends. Germline CDR1 reads SGDLS; CDR2 reads YYNGEE.

V usage is TRBV7-9 and J usage is TRBJ2-7; 9 bases map to TRBD1. The CDR3 length is 15 residues. Germline CDR1 and CDR2: SEHNR and FQNEAQ (reference sequence). Trimming took 5 bases from V and 5 from J; bases not matched to a gene: 10. Written as DNA, the CDR3 is TGTGCCAGCAGCACCGAAGGGACAGGGACCCACGAGCAGTACTTC. It encodes CASSTEGTGTHEQYF.

The chain couples TRBV2 to TRBJ2-7; 8 positions agree with TRBD1. The CDR3 sequence is 14 residues long. Germline assignment: CDR1 SNHLY and CDR2 FYNNEI. The J segment lost 3 bases and the V segment lost 6 bases, leaving 7 bases of the junction unmatched. The CDR3 DNA reads as TGTGCCAGCAGCGTGGGACAGGCTCACTACGAGCAGTACTTC. Protein sequence: CASSVGQAHYEQYF.

The gene calls are TRBV7-2 and TRBJ1-5; D not resolved. This CDR3 is 15 amino acids long. V lost 5 bases, J lost 3 bases, and 14 bases lay in between. Germline lookup yields CDR1 SGHTA and CDR2 FQGNSA. The CDR3 coding sequence is TGTGCCAGCAGCCCCCCCAGGACTCACAATCAGCCCCAGCATTTT. Translating it yields CASSPPRTHNQPQHF.

CDR3 sequence: CASSQERLLAGQETQYF. CDR3 nucleotides: TGCGCCAGCAGCCAAGAAAGGTTACTAGCGGGGCAAGAGACCCAGTACTTC. The gene calls are TRBV4-3 and TRBJ2-5, with 10 bases fitting TRBD2. The V and J ends lost 0 bases and 2 bases, in that order; junction bases with no gene match: 6. The CDR3 sequence is 17 residues long. Germline V gene lookup returns CDR1 LGHNA and CDR2 YSLEER.

The J gene is TRBJ2-7, the V gene TRBV5-6; 8 nucleotides agree with TRBD2. Per germline, CDR1 SGHDT and CDR2 YYEEEE. This CDR3 spans 17 amino acids. The ends lost 1 base at V and 5 bases at J; junction bases unmatched: 14. The CDR3 bases are TGTGCCAGCAGCTTGACTTTGACAGGACTAGCCATCAACGAGCAGTACTTC. This codes for CASSLTLTGLAINEQYF.

This chain's CDR3 is CASTVMAKNIQYF. Here the CDR3 DNA reads TGTGCCAGCACCGTCATGGCCAAAAACATTCAGTACTTC. The rearrangement uses TRBV2 and TRBJ2-4; D remains ambiguous. CDR1 is SNHLY and CDR2 is FYNNEI in the germline V gene. CDR3 size: 13 residues. Trimming took 7 bases from V and 1 from J, leaving 8 bases between them.

The rearrangement uses TRBV27 and TRBJ2-3; possible D gene TRBD2, 5 bases. Trimming removed 8 bases at V and 0 bases at J, with 15 bases between. The CDR3 has 15 amino acids. From germline, CDR1 is MNHEY and CDR2 SMNVEV (reference sequence). CDR3 in amino acids: CASSLGETSTDTQYF. The CDR3 DNA is TGTGCCAGCTCCCTCGGGGAGACTAGCACAGATACGCAGTATTTT.

The chain links TRBV5-1 to TRBJ2-3; unclear D gene. V was clipped by 0 bases and J by 0 bases, with 11 bases between them. This CDR3 has 16 residues. CDR1 SGHRS and CDR2 YFSETQ come from the germline V gene. The DNA of the CDR3 is TGCGCCAGCAGCTTGGTGAGTCCGTCTAGCACAGATACGCAGTATTTT. Translating gives CASSLVSPSSTDTQYF. The full variable domain, in which reference TRBV5-1 and TRBJ2-3 provide the parts outside the CDR3, is KAGVTQTPRYLIKTRGQQVTLSCSPISGHRSVSWYQQTPGQGLQFLFEYFSETQRNKGNFPGRFSGRQFSNSRSEMNVSTLELGDSALYLCASSLVSPSSTDTQYFGPGTRLTVL.

V and J are TRBV27 and TRBJ2-1; TRBD1 is a possible D gene (7 bases). Germline V CDR1 and CDR2: MNHEY, SMNVEV (reference sequence). This CDR3 has 15 residues. V shed 5 bases and J shed 3 bases, with 14 bases lying between them. CDR3: CASSPSGDSYNEQFF. The CDR3, as DNA: TGTGCCAGCAGTCCCTCGGGGGACAGCTACAATGAGCAGTTCTTC.

The chain combines TRBV5-1 with TRBJ2-3, with 7 bases fitting TRBD2. Germline CDR1 reads SGHRS; CDR2 reads YFSETQ. The CDR3 contains 18 residues. The J segment lost 0 bases and the V segment lost 0 bases, leaving 10 bases of the junction unmatched. The CDR3 loop reads CASSLVAGLFTSTDTQYF. CDR3 DNA: TGCGCCAGCAGCTTGGTAGCGGGCTTGTTTACTAGCACAGATACGCAGTATTTT.

The V and J genes are TRBV30 and TRBJ1-4; TRBD1 is a possible D gene (5 bases). The length of the CDR3 is 14 residues. V dropped 0 bases and J dropped 8 bases, with 13 bases sitting between them. Germline V lookup: CDR1 GTSNPN, CDR2 SVGIG (reference sequence). CDR3 sequence reads: CAWSVGGLGEKLFF. In DNA form, the CDR3 reads TGTGCCTGGAGTGTGGGGGGTCTTGGGGAAAAACTGTTTTTT.

The chain employs TRBV5-8 and TRBJ2-6; the match to TRBD1 covers 7 bases. V shed 6 bases and J 0 bases; nucleotides not matched to a gene: 9. Germline V gene sequence: CDR1 SGHTS, CDR2 YDEGEE. This CDR3 spans 17 amino acids. The CDR3 bases are TGTGCCAGCATCCTCGGGACAGTTTTCTCTGGGGCCAACGTCCTGACTTTC. This gives the protein CASILGTVFSGANVLTF.

V and J are TRBV19 and TRBJ1-5, with D maybe TRBD1 (6 bases). The CDR3 runs to 14 residues. V was shortened by 8 bases and J by 7 bases, with 18 bases between the two germline ends. CDR1 and CDR2 (germline): LNHDA, SQIVND (reference sequence). CDR3 DNA: TGTGCCAGTGGGGGTTGGGGGGCTGGCCAGCCCCAGCATTTT. The encoded protein is CASGGWGAGQPQHF.

This chain joins TRBV11-2 and TRBJ1-6, with no clear D. The CDR3 is 14 amino acids. V was clipped by 0 bases and J by 11 bases, with 11 bases between them. CDR1 and CDR2 (germline): SGHAT, FQNNGV. CDR3 sequence reads: CASSLEVRNTPLHF. CDR3 DNA sequence: TGTGCCAGCAGCTTAGAAGTCAGAAATACACCCCTCCACTTT. The full variable domain, with the rest looked up from reference TRBV11-2 and TRBJ1-6, is EAGVAQSPRYKIIEKRQSVAFWCNPISGHATLYWYQQILGQGPKLLIQFQNNGVVDDSQLPKDRFSAERLKGVDSTLKIQPAKLEDSAVYLCASSLEVRNTPLHFGNGTRLTVT.